Below, one TCR beta chain is given with its context. The antigen remains unidentified. The data were obtained in a study of shared clonotypes between healthy human individuals. Only in-frame clones appear in the TCRdb table, and some are missing; sequencing was by immunoSEQ multiplex PCR. Counted here are more than 2 million clones, approximately 95% occurring once; the ten biggest clones make up 0.13%. V shed 2 bases and J shed 2 bases, with 9 bases lying between them. This CDR3 has 14 amino acids. CDR1 SNHLY and CDR2 FYNNEI come from the germline V gene. General observations from the study: Memory subsets generally showed lower estimated richness than naive subsets.

This sequence was found in a man between 18 and 29 years old in good health. The chain has TRBV2 and TRBJ1-2, with no clear D. The sample was naive CD4+ T cells sorted from blood. Subset here: CD45RA+ positively selected. In nucleotides, the CDR3 is TGTGCCAGCAGTGAACCCCGGGCCAACTATGGCTACACCTTC. Translating it yields CASSEPRANYGYTF.